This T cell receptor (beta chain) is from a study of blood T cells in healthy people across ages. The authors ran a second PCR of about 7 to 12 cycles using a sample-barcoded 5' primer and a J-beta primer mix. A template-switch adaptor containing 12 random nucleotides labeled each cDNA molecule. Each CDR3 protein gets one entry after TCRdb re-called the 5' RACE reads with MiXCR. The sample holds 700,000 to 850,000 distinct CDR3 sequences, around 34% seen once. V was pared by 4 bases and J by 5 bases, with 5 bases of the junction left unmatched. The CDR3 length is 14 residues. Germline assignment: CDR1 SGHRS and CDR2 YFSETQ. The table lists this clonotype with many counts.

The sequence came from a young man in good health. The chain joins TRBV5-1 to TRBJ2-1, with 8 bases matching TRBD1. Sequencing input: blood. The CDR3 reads CASSPRTGNNEQFF. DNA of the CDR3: TGCGCCAGCAGCCCGCGGACAGGGAACAATGAGCAGTTCTTC.